The T cell receptor beta chain under discussion was sequenced for a study of response to subunit inactivated influenza vaccine. This clonotype has only a few counts. TCRdb passed the RT-PCR reads through MiXCR, listing each CDR3 protein once. The sample has about 240,000 distinct CDR3 sequences; more than 10% are singletons. Germline V gene sequence: CDR1 LGHNA, CDR2 YSLEER. V dropped 0 bases and J dropped 3 bases, with 6 bases sitting between them. The CDR3 spans 13 residues. Sequences were derived from non-naive T cells sorted from PBMCs, sampled 14 to 15 days before vaccination. V and J are TRBV4-3 and TRBJ2-7; D unclear. The TCR comes from a man aged 50-60 years who received an inactivated influenza vaccine. The CDR3 nucleotides are TGCGCCAGCAGCCAAGACGAGAACTACGAGCAGTACTTC. Protein: CASSQDENYEQYF.